This entry describes one TCR beta chain. The V gene lost 7 bases and the J gene lost 6 bases, with 15 bases spanning the gap. The CDR3 is made up of 13 amino acids. The data belong to a study of blood T cell repertoires in COVID-19. Study-level information: Researchers got acute and convalescent COVID-19 samples from the United States, Italy and Spain. T cells, B-cell-depleted T cells, or PBMCs supplied cDNA or gDNA.

Original methodology: Reference gene primer amplification yielded estimated nucleated cell counts. The protocol was immunoSEQ multiplex PCR, while the TCRdb copy is restricted to in-frame clones and leaves out a portion. Clone size and the V and J calls come from that table; the DNA yielded D and trimming. The sample holds about 75,000 clones, approximately 85% seen once. The receptor was derived from an elderly woman with active or convalescent COVID-19. The sequencing sample was made of peripheral blood. V is TRBV12-3 or TRBV12-4 and J is TRBJ1-2, with D possibly TRBD1 on 6 matching bases. CDR3 loop: CASKQGPKNGYTF. The CDR3 bases are TGTGCCAGCAAACAGGGCCCTAAAAATGGCTACACCTTC.